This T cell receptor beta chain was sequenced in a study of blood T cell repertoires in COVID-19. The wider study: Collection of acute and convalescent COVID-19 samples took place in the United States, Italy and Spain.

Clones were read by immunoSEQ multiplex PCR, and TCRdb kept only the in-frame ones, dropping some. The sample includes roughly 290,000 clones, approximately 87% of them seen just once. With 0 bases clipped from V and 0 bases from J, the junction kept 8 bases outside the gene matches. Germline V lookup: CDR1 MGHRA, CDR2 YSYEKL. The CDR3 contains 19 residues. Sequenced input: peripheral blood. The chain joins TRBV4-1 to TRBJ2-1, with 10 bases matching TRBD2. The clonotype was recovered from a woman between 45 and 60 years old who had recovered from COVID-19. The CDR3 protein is CASSQDPASGSSSYNEQFF. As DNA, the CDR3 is TGCGCCAGCAGCCAAGATCCGGCTAGCGGGAGTAGCTCCTACAATGAGCAGTTCTTC.